A single sample gave rise to the 3 T cell receptor beta chains below, sequenced in a study of blood T cells in healthy people across ages. A sample-barcoded 5' primer and a J-beta primer mix were used in a second PCR of roughly 7 to 11 cycles. TCRdb independently ran MiXCR on the 5' RACE reads; one entry per CDR3 protein. Of over 950,000 distinct CDR3 sequences in the sample, about 51% were seen once. Input material: blood. All receptors come from a woman aged 55 to 70 in good health.

V gene TRBV7-9 combines with J gene TRBJ2-7; D remains unclear. The tail of the sequence fits TRBJ2-5 better, so the J call may be wrong. Germline-derived CDR1 and CDR2 are SEHNR and FQNEAQ (reference sequence). The CDR3 consists of 14 residues. The CDR3 nucleotides read TGTGCCAGCAGCCCCCGACTTACCGCAGTGACCCAGTACTTC. Translating it yields CASSPRLTAVTQYF.

This chain connects TRBV29-1 to TRBJ1-1, with D possibly matching TRBD1 (6 bases). The germline V and J ends were trimmed by 0 bases and 10 bases, with 24 bases remaining between them. The CDR3 has 16 amino acids. Looked up from germline, CDR1 is SQVTM and CDR2 is ANQGSEA. CDR3: CSVEDWGAGTPSRAFF. CDR3 nucleotides: TGCAGCGTTGAAGACTGGGGAGCCGGGACACCCTCGAGAGCTTTCTTT.

This clonotype was recorded many times. This rearrangement joins TRBV6-5 to TRBJ2-7; TRBD1 might be the D (6 bases). The CDR3 spans 13 residues. Trimming took off 2 bases at V and 1 base at J, with 6 bases between the two ends. Germline loops: CDR1 MNHEY, CDR2 SVGAGI. The CDR3 is CASSYDRSYEQYF. The CDR3 region has the DNA TGTGCCAGCAGTTACGACAGGTCCTACGAGCAGTACTTC.